This is a list of T cell receptor beta chains from one sample in a study of blood T cell repertoires in COVID-19. The protocol was immunoSEQ multiplex PCR, while the TCRdb copy is restricted to in-frame clones and leaves out a portion. This sample carries around 620,000 clones, 85% to 90% of them seen once, and the ten largest clones take more than 0.25%. Sequenced input: peripheral blood. These receptors originate from a young woman with acute or convalescent COVID-19. Both conserved end residues are part of each CDR3. A D gene is named only where the DNA matches it firmly. Only part of the rows carry a size: once, few, many, or a class if the clone is expanded.

>TRBV21-1|NA|NA|TRBJ1-2
TGTGCCAGCAGCAAAGACTCTTCAAGGAGCACCCTAGGTTATGGCTACACCTTC
CASSKDSSRSTLGYGYTF
>TRBV2|NA|TRBD1|TRBJ1-1
TGTGCCAGCAGTCGGGACAGGAGATTCACTGAAGCTTTCTTT
CASSRDRRFTEAFF
>TRBV15|few|NA|TRBJ1-4
TGTGCCACCAGCACGGGAGGGCCTAATGAAAAACTGTTTTTT
CATSTGGPNEKLFF
>TRBV24-1|NA|TRBD2|TRBJ2-1
TGTGCCACCACTGATGGGGGCGGGGGGTCAGGTGAGCAGTTCTTC
CATTDGGGGSGEQFF
>TRBV9|NA|TRBD2|TRBJ2-5
TGTGCCAGCAGCGTATCACTGGCGGGGGGTGAGACCCAGTACTTC
CASSVSLAGGETQYF
>TRBV7-3|NA|TRBD1|TRBJ2-7
TGTGCCAGCAGCTTATTAGGGGACAGGAGCTCCTACGAGCAGTACTTC
CASSLLGDRSSYEQYF
>TRBV3-1/TRBV3-2|NA|TRBD2|TRBJ2-3
TGTGCCAGCAGCCTTGGACTAGCGGGGGGAGATGCAGATACGCAGTATTTT
CASSLGLAGGDADTQYF
>TRBV20-1|NA|TRBD2|TRBJ2-1
TGCAGTGCTAGTCGGCTAGCGGACTTTAATGAGCAGTTCTTC
CSASRLADFNEQFF
>TRBV4-3|NA|NA|TRBJ2-2
TGCGCCAGCAGCCAAGATGGAGATACCGGGGAGCTGTTTTTT
CASSQDGDTGELFF
>TRBV10-3|NA|TRBD2|TRBJ2-1
TGTGCCATCAGCCTCACTAGCGGGGGGGTCTCCTACAATGAGCAGTTCTTC
CAISLTSGGVSYNEQFF
>TRBV28|few|TRBD1|TRBJ1-6
TGTGCCAGCAGCAGGGGGACAGGTGGTAATTCACCCCTCCACTTT
CASSRGTGGNSPLHF
>TRBV15|once|NA|TRBJ1-2
TGTGCCACCAGAGAGGGAGGGGGGTACTATGGCTACACCTTC
CATREGGGYYGYTF
>TRBV19|NA|TRBD1|TRBJ2-2
TGTGCCAGTAGTACTGCCGGGACAGGTACGACCGGGGAGCTGTTTTTT
CASSTAGTGTTGELFF
>TRBV19|NA|NA|TRBJ1-2
TGTGCCAGTAGTATCCCTTTAGGGGATGGCTACACCTTC
CASSIPLGDGYTF
>TRBV6-6|NA|NA|TRBJ2-1
TGTGCCAGCAGTCCTTCGTTAGGGGATGAGCAGTTCTTC
CASSPSLGDEQFF
>TRBV6-2/TRBV6-3|NA|TRBD1|TRBJ2-7
TGTGCCAGCAGTTATCACCGGGACAGGGAAGACTACGAGCAGTACTTC
CASSYHRDREDYEQYF
>TRBV27|once|TRBD1|TRBJ2-2
TGTGCCAGCAGTCCCGGGACAGGGACCGGGGAGCTGTTTTTT
CASSPGTGTGELFF
>TRBV10-3|NA|TRBD1|TRBJ1-1
TGTGCCATCTCGGGGACAGGGAACACTGAAGCTTTCTTT
CAISGTGNTEAFF
>TRBV9|NA|NA|TRBJ1-1
TGTGCCAGCAGCCACGGACAGTTGAACACTGAAGCTTTCTTT
CASSHGQLNTEAFF
>TRBV28|NA|TRBD1|TRBJ1-2
TGTGCCAGCAGTTTAACAGGGGTAAACTATGGCTACACCTTC
CASSLTGVNYGYTF
>TRBV19|NA|TRBD1|TRBJ1-2
TGTGCCAGTCTACGCCGGGACAGGGGGAACTATGGCTACACCTTC
CASLRRDRGNYGYTF
>TRBV19|NA|NA|TRBJ1-1
TGTGCCAGTACTACCCCGCCGGGACAACGAGTTGAAGCTTTCTTT
CASTTPPGQRVEAFF
>TRBV10-3|NA|NA|TRBJ2-5
TGTGCCATCAGTGAGGGGGGGAATATAGAGACCCAGTACTTC
CAISEGGNIETQYF
>TRBV2|NA|NA|TRBJ1-2
TGTGCCAGCAGTGCGTCAGGAATAGATGGCTACACCTTC
CASSASGIDGYTF
>TRBV5-6|NA|NA|TRBJ1-3
TGTGCCAGCAGCTTGCAGGCGGGGGCGCACTCTGGAAACACCATATATTTT
CASSLQAGAHSGNTIYF
>TRBV2|NA|NA|TRBJ1-1
TGTGCCAGCAGTGTTGAGGAGAACACTGAAGCTTTCTTT
CASSVEENTEAFF
>TRBV23-1|once|NA|TRBJ1-2
TGCGCCAGCAGCCATCTCACAGGGTTGGGTAAGGGCTACACCTTC
CASSHLTGLGKGYTF
>TRBV18|NA|TRBD2|TRBJ2-3
TGTGCCAGCTCACCACCGGGTCTAGCGGGGGTTACGCAGTATTTT
CASSPPGLAGVTQYF
>TRBV19|NA|TRBD1|TRBJ1-2
TGTGCCAGTAGTATTTCGTCAGGGGGCTTTGGCTACACCTTC
CASSISSGGFGYTF
>TRBV24-1|NA|NA|TRBJ2-7
TGTGCCACCAGTGACCAGGGAAGGGGGGAGCAGTACTTC
CATSDQGRGEQYF
>TRBV2|NA|NA|TRBJ2-5
TGTGCCAGCAGGACGACAGGTGGAGAGACCCAGTACTTC
CASRTTGGETQYF
>TRBV5-1|NA|TRBD2|TRBJ2-1
TGCGCCAGCAGCTTGACTAGCGGGGGGGCCTATGAGCAGTTCTTC
CASSLTSGGAYEQFF
>TRBV5-6|NA|TRBD1|TRBJ1-2
TGTGCCAGCAGCTTGACGGGACAGGCCAGGGTTTTC
CASSLTGQARVF
>TRBV11-3|NA|NA|TRBJ2-5
TGTGCCAGCAGCGCGTACCAAGAGACCCAGTACTTC
CASSAYQETQYF
>TRBV4-1|NA|TRBD1|TRBJ1-2
TGCGCCAGCAGTACTCAACCCATCCGACAGGGAACCCCTTCTGATGGCTACACCTTC
CASSTQPIRQGTPSDGYTF
>TRBV6-5|NA|NA|TRBJ1-1
TGTGCCAGCAGTTACTTTTCGGGGATTGGAGCTTTCTTT
CASSYFSGIGAFF
>TRBV5-4|NA|TRBD2|TRBJ2-3
TGTGCCAGCAGCTTGGAGGGGGTAGCGGGGGCCAGGGCGCAGTATTTT
CASSLEGVAGARAQYF
>TRBV7-6|NA|TRBD1|TRBJ1-5
TGTGCCAGCAGCCGCGGACAGGGGAACAGCAATCAGCCCCAGCATTTT
CASSRGQGNSNQPQHF
>TRBV5-5|NA|NA|TRBJ1-4
TGTGCCAGCAGGGGCGTGAGTGAAAAACTGTTTTTT
CASRGVSEKLFF
>TRBV5-1|NA|TRBD2|TRBJ2-3
TGCGCCAGTCGTAAGGGACTAGCGGGCACAGATACGCAGTATTTT
CASRKGLAGTDTQYF
>TRBV5-1|NA|NA|TRBJ1-5
TGCGCCAGCAGCCCGGACAGTTACAATCAGCCCCAGCATTTT
CASSPDSYNQPQHF
>TRBV6-5|NA|TRBD1|TRBJ2-7
TGTGCCAGCAGTTCCCCCGGGACAGGGGCTTACGAGCAGTACTTC
CASSSPGTGAYEQYF
>TRBV6-4|few|NA|TRBJ2-3
TGTGCCAGCAGTGACTCATCGGGGGGCCCAGATACGCAGTATTTT
CASSDSSGGPDTQYF
>TRBV12-3/TRBV12-4|NA|TRBD1|TRBJ1-2
TGTGCCAGCAGGGGACAGGGAGGAGGCTACACCTTC
CASRGQGGGYTF
>TRBV7-6|NA|TRBD1|TRBJ1-1
TGTGCCAGCAGCGGACAGGAGAACACTGAAGCTTTCTTT
CASSGQENTEAFF
>TRBV7-2|NA|NA|TRBJ1-5
TGTGCCAGCAGCTCCTTGACAGCTTTTCAGCCCCAGCATTTT
CASSSLTAFQPQHF
>TRBV9|NA|NA|TRBJ1-1
TGTGCCAGCAGCTACGGGGGGTCCACTGAAGCTTTCTTT
CASSYGGSTEAFF